This TCR beta chain originates from a study of cytomegalovirus exposure and HLA in healthy donors. Broader study findings: Published work reported that the classifier diagnosed cytomegalovirus status with high specificity and sensitivity.

This CDR3 is 16 amino acids long. V lost 4 bases and J 1 base, leaving 17 bases between the germline ends. The V gene's germline CDR1 is SGHRS and CDR2 YFSETQ. The PCR used 60 Vbeta and 13 Jbeta primers. TCRdb's copy holds only in-frame clones and misses some; the assay was immunoSEQ multiplex PCR. The sample lists about 130,000 clones, more than 60% seen once, with roughly 2% in the top ten. Among the donors, all were healthy bone marrow donors. Comments on this clone: The target antigen is unknown.

The receptor was derived from a woman in her 40s in good health and CMV-seropositive. The specimen was PBMCs. V is TRBV5-1 and J is TRBJ1-2; D not certain. The CDR3 region has the DNA TGCGCCAGCAGCCCGAGCGGCGGGTCTCGTAACTATGGCTACACCTTC. It encodes CASSPSGGSRNYGYTF.